A single sample gave rise to the 9 T cell receptor beta chains below, sequenced in a study of blood T cell repertoires in COVID-19 (dated by TCRdb to 2019 to 2021). Library preparation was by the immunoSEQ multiplex PCR assay. Entries here come from immuneACCESS through TCRdb and include only in-frame sequences with V and J called. Some clones fail to appear in such tables; in the studies checked, an unresolved V gene covers under half of the shortfall, and the cause of the remainder is unknown. In this sample the table shows 200,000 to 250,000 clones, around nine tenths of which occur a single time. The ten biggest clones cover about 6% of the sample. The material sequenced was peripheral blood. These receptors were collected from a man between 60 and 75 years old who had recovered from COVID-19.

CDR3 in DNA: TGTGCCAGCAGCTCCCGTGGGGGGTCGAATGAAAAACTGTTTTTT. Residues: CASSSRGGSNEKLFF. This chain links TRBV9 with TRBJ1-4, with a possible D match to TRBD1 (5 bases). Trimming stripped 4 bases from V and 5 bases from J, with 15 bases between. CDR3 size: 15 residues. From germline, CDR1 is SGDLS and CDR2 YYNGEE.

The chain employs TRBV19 and TRBJ2-7; TRBD1 matches at 8 bases. After removal of 5 bases from V and 2 bases from J, the junction contained 8 bases not matched to a gene. CDR3 length: 15 residues. Germline assignment: CDR1 LNHDA and CDR2 SQIVND (reference sequence). The DNA for the CDR3 is TGTGCCAGTAGTCCGCGACAGGGGCGCACCTACGAGCAGTACTTC. It encodes CASSPRQGRTYEQYF.

On this clone itself: Sequence at one end of the junction differs from germline and may be a read error. This rearrangement joins TRBV3-1 (or the pseudogene TRBV3-2) to TRBJ1-1, with D unclear. Germline V lookup: CDR1 LGHDT, CDR2 YNNKEL (reference sequence). The CDR3 has 12 amino acids. The CDR3 sequence is CASSQAGTEAFF. The CDR3 DNA reads TGTGCCAGCAGTCAAGCAGGCACTGAAGCTTTCTTT.

The chain is built from TRBV3-1 (or the pseudogene TRBV3-2) and TRBJ2-1; D perhaps matches TRBD2 (5 bases). Germline V lookup: CDR1 LGHDT, CDR2 YNNKEL (reference sequence). The CDR3 spans 15 residues. The V end was cut by 4 bases, the J end by 0 bases, with 10 bases between. CDR3 sequence: CASSPTAGSYNEQFF. CDR3 sequence (DNA): TGTGCCAGCAGCCCTACTGCGGGCTCCTACAATGAGCAGTTCTTC.

The chain is built from TRBV5-1 and TRBJ2-2; no reliable D call. The CDR3 runs to 14 residues. Deletions cut 3 bases from V and 5 bases from J, with 11 bases between. Looked up from germline, CDR1 is SGHRS and CDR2 is YFSETQ. The CDR3 DNA sequence: TGCGCCAGCAGCTCCGCCGTCGGTACCGGGGAGCTGTTTTTT. This gives the protein CASSSAVGTGELFF.

This clone was seen once. The chain recombines TRBV19 with TRBJ1-1; TRBD1 matches 10 bases. The germline V gene encodes CDR1 LNHDA and CDR2 SQIVND (reference sequence). V lost 1 base and J lost 0; bases outside the gene matches: 2. The CDR3 length is 16 residues. The DNA of the CDR3 is TGTGCCAGTAGTATAGGAGGGACAGGGGTGAACACTGAAGCTTTCTTT. Translating it yields CASSIGGTGVNTEAFF.

The chain uses TRBV25-1 and TRBJ2-1, with a possible D match to TRBD2 (6 bases). The V gene lost 6 bases and the J gene lost 8 bases, with 17 bases spanning the gap. The CDR3 consists of 14 residues. In germline, CDR1 is MGHDK, CDR2 SYGVNS. CDR3 DNA sequence: TGTGCCAGCAGCCAACCCGGGACTGGGGATGAGCAGTTCTTC. Amino acid sequence: CASSQPGTGDEQFF.

This clone was detected only once. This sequence joins TRBV27 and TRBJ2-7; D may be TRBD2 (7 bases). The CDR3 runs to 15 residues. CDR1 and CDR2 from the germline V gene are MNHEY and SMNVEV (reference sequence). Trimming pared 8 bases from V and 0 bases from J, leaving 17 bases between. Here the CDR3 DNA reads TGTGCCAGCGCCAGGGGCGGGAGTATCTCCTACGAGCAGTACTTC. It yields the protein CASARGGSISYEQYF.

V and J are TRBV20-1 and TRBJ1-2; D is possibly TRBD1 (5 bases). This CDR3 is 14 amino acids long. Trimming stripped 3 bases from V and 6 bases from J, with 17 bases between. Germline CDR1 is DFQATT and CDR2 is SNEGSKA (reference sequence). The CDR3, as DNA: TGCAGTGCTAGTGTTGTAGGGGTCAAGGATGGCTACACCTTC. The encoded protein is CSASVVGVKDGYTF.